The 18 T cell receptor beta chains below come from one sample, sequenced in a study of molecular identifiers for immune sequencing clone quantification. TCRdb redid the calling of the PCR reads with MiXCR, one entry per CDR3 protein. This sample carries some 680,000 distinct CDR3 sequences, around 25% of them seen once, and the ten largest clones take 0.6% to 0.9%. Sample: naive CD8+ T cells from blood, with Jurkat cell RNA spiked in. Regarding subset: FACS-sorted CD8+CD4-CCR7+CD45RA+ naive T cells. The receptors come from a human donor in good health. Some libraries in this study had Jurkat cell RNA spiked in.

In its sample, this clonotype was seen a few times. The missing conserved phenylalanine or tryptophan at the end of this CDR3 makes a read error likely. The genes are TRBV28 and TRBJ1-1; no clear D. The CDR3 extends over 11 amino acids. Germline assignment: CDR1 MDHEN and CDR2 SYDVKM. The V end was cut by 5 bases, the J end by 1 base, with 2 bases between. The CDR3 reads CASSKNTEAFL. CDR3 coding DNA: TGTGCCAGCAGTAAGAACACTGAAGCTTTCTTG.

This clonotype has at least ten counts. This rearrangement joins TRBV6-2 or TRBV6-3 to TRBJ1-1; maybe TRBD1 (5 bases). CDR3 length: 15 residues. Germline V gene sequence: CDR1 MNHEY, CDR2 SVGEGT. V was clipped by 6 bases and J by 0 bases, with 14 bases between them. The CDR3 sequence: CASSSGHNLNTEAFF. The CDR3 DNA is TGTGCCAGCAGCTCCGGACACAATTTGAACACTGAAGCTTTCTTT.

This clonotype was seen more than once but under ten times. V is TRBV21-1 and J is TRBJ2-7. TRBV21-1 is a documented pseudogene. This CDR3 has 16 amino acids. CDR3 residues: CASSQTAQTKMYEQYF. DNA for the CDR3: TGTGCCAGCAGCCAAACCGCCCAGACCAAAATGTACGAGCAGTACTTC.

The chain is built from TRBV6-5 and TRBJ1-1; 7 nucleotides align to TRBD1. V gave up 7 bases and J gave up 4 bases; unmatched junction bases: 9. This CDR3 contains 14 residues. Per the germline V gene, CDR1 is MNHEY and CDR2 is SVGAGI. In DNA form, the CDR3 reads TGTGCCAGCACCAGACAGGGTGGGGGCACTGAAGCTTTCTTT. Its protein product is CASTRQGGGTEAFF.

This clonotype was seen at least ten times. The chain recombines TRBV29-1 with TRBJ2-3; maybe TRBD1 (5 bases). The CDR3 length is 14 residues. Trimming stripped 6 bases from V and 4 bases from J, with 17 bases between. Germline V gives CDR1 SQVTM, CDR2 ANQGSEA. This chain's CDR3 is CSVRSRLGADTQYF. The CDR3 nucleotides are TGCAGCGTCCGCTCCCGCTTAGGGGCAGATACGCAGTATTTT.

This clonotype was seen many times. J is TRBJ2-3 and V is TRBV12-3 or TRBV12-4; TRBD2 aligns across 7 bases. V trimming: 2 bases; J trimming: 3 bases; junction bases outside the gene matches: 5. The CDR3 is 15 residues long. CDR3 sequence reads: CASSLYLGGTDTQYF. CDR3 bases: TGTGCCAGCAGTTTATACTTGGGAGGGACAGATACGCAGTATTTT.

The chain couples TRBV19 to TRBJ1-1; D not certain. Germline CDR1 reads LNHDA; CDR2 reads SQIVND (reference sequence). V lost 3 bases, J lost 7 bases, and 6 bases lay in between. CDR3 length equals 11 residues. As DNA, the CDR3 is TGTGCCAGTAGTATGTTCGGTGAAGCTTTCTTT. Translating gives CASSMFGEAFF. Full variable domain (missing parts from reference TRBV19 and TRBJ1-1): DGGITQSPKYLFRKEGQNVTLSCEQNLNHDAMYWYRQDPGQGLRLIYYSQIVNDFQKGDIAEGYSVSREKKESFPLTVTSAQKNPTAFYLCASSMFGEAFFGQGTRLTVV.

The gene calls are TRBV18 and TRBJ2-1; D may be TRBD2 (6 bases). CDR3 length: 16 amino acids. Per the germline V gene, CDR1 is KGHSH and CDR2 is LQKENI. V gave up 0 bases and J gave up 0 bases, with 9 bases separating them. As DNA, the CDR3 is TGTGCCAGCTCACCACCGGAGGGCAGCTCCTACAATGAGCAGTTCTTC. Encoded protein: CASSPPEGSSYNEQFF.

This chain uses TRBV12-3 or TRBV12-4 with TRBJ2-7; D unresolved. The V end was cut by 1 base, the J end by 2 bases, with 12 bases between. The CDR3 extends over 15 amino acids. CDR3 loop: CASSLGFGQTYEQYF. The CDR3, as DNA: TGTGCCAGCAGTTTAGGATTTGGGCAAACCTACGAGCAGTACTTC.

This clonotype showed up just a few times. This chain uses TRBV12-3 or TRBV12-4 with TRBJ2-7; a weak D match, TRBD2 (6 bases). V shed 2 bases and J shed 4 bases, with 15 bases lying between them. The CDR3 is 15 residues long. CDR3 sequence: CASSLSGSRGYEQYF. The CDR3 coding sequence is TGTGCCAGCAGTTTAAGTGGGAGCCGGGGGTACGAGCAGTACTTC.

This chain uses TRBV20-1 with TRBJ2-7; D not certain. Looked up from germline, CDR1 is DFQATT and CDR2 is SNEGSKA (reference sequence). This CDR3 has 14 residues. V lost 1 base and J lost 2, with 12 bases in between. CDR3 loop: CSARASGYTYEQYF. CDR3 bases: TGCAGTGCTAGAGCGAGTGGATATACCTACGAGCAGTACTTC.

There are a few counts of this clonotype. The chain couples TRBV5-5 to TRBJ1-5; TRBD1 aligns across 7 bases. The CDR3 is 15 amino acids. Losses at the gene ends were 1 base for V and 6 bases for J; bases not matched to a gene: 7. Germline V gene data show CDR1 as SGHKS and CDR2 as YYEKEE (reference sequence). In DNA form, the CDR3 reads TGTGCCAGCAGCTTGAACGAGGGGGCAGGTCAGCCCCAGCATTTT. Its translation is CASSLNEGAGQPQHF.

The gene calls are TRBV4-1 and TRBJ1-3; D is uncertain. The CDR3 sequence is 16 residues long. V shed 1 base and J shed 0 bases, with 10 bases lying between them. Looked up from germline, CDR1 is MGHRA and CDR2 is YSYEKL. CDR3 amino acids: CASSQAGFNSGNTIYF. The CDR3 DNA reads as TGCGCCAGCAGCCAAGCGGGGTTCAACTCTGGAAACACCATATATTTT.

This clonotype was found many times. This chain links TRBV6-6 with TRBJ1-2, with a tentative D call TRBD1 (5 bases). Trimming removed 7 bases from V and 8 bases from J, with 14 bases in between. Germline V gene lookup returns CDR1 MNHNY and CDR2 SVGAGI (reference sequence). The CDR3 consists of 12 residues. CDR3 amino acids: CASTEWGNGYTF. The CDR3 region has the DNA TGTGCCAGCACCGAATGGGGCAACGGCTACACCTTC.

With respect to this clonotype: A read error may be the cause here, since a much bigger clone is one base away. The chain joins TRBV28 to TRBJ1-4; TRBD1 matches at 8 bases. The length of the CDR3 is 14 residues. Germline V lookup: CDR1 MDHEN, CDR2 SYDVKM. CDR3 DNA sequence: TGTGCCGGCAGCCCCTCGACAGGGGATGAAAAACTGTTTTTT. This translates into CAGSPSTGDEKLFF.

This clonotype was seen at least ten times. The chain carries TRBV2 and TRBJ1-5; tentatively, D is TRBD1 (6 bases). The germline V gene encodes CDR1 SNHLY and CDR2 FYNNEI. This CDR3 is built from 14 residues. The V end lost 6 bases, the J end lost 5 bases, and 14 bases lay between the germline ends. CDR3 DNA: TGTGCCAGCAGGGACAGCCGACATGATCAGCCCCAGCATTTT. Residues: CASRDSRHDQPQHF.

The rearrangement joins TRBV25-1 to TRBJ2-1; D may be TRBD2 (6 bases). This CDR3 spans 12 amino acids. CDR1 MGHDK and CDR2 SYGVNS come from the germline V gene. V was clipped by 3 bases and J by 6 bases, with 6 bases between them. The CDR3 coding sequence is TGTGCCAGCAGTGAGACTAGCAATGAGCAGTTCTTC. Protein: CASSETSNEQFF.

This clonotype came up many times. The chain has TRBV20-1 and TRBJ2-4; the D is unclear. Per the germline V gene, CDR1 is DFQATT and CDR2 is SNEGSKA (reference sequence). The CDR3 is made up of 13 amino acids. The germline V and J ends were trimmed by 0 bases and 6 bases, with 9 bases remaining between them. CDR3 loop: CSAREPTGNIQYF. The CDR3 nucleotides read TGCAGTGCTAGAGAACCCACGGGAAACATTCAGTACTTC.